This T cell receptor beta chain was obtained from a study of beta chain features in type 1 diabetes (dated by TCRdb to about 2018). Context from the whole study: Patients and healthy donors did not differ in mean age, gender distribution, total cell number or subset yield. In the study, recently diagnosed type 1 diabetes patients and matched healthy donors were compared on the TCRB repertoires of their sorted circulating CD4+ T cell subsets. Regulatory and stem cell-like memory subsets were obtained from only 8 patients and roughly eight healthy donors, while naive and central memory subsets were obtained from all 30 or so donors. A total of 107,917,701 sorted cells were examined across all samples, and the number of cells per subset was strongly correlated with RNA yield.

As regards this clone: There is no known antigen for this receptor. Base qualities are not at hand, and no much larger clone is one base apart.

The entire amount of isolated RNA was reverse transcribed using the High Capacity cDNA Reverse Transcription Kit, so the sequenced TCRB transcripts were expressed ones. Deep immunoSEQ sequencing was applied to naive, central memory and regulatory T cell samples, giving an average of approximately 4 million total reads per sample. Sorted cells were lysed in RLT buffer and RNA was extracted with DNase-treated RNeasy Micro or Mini kits, depending on cell number. Each cell subset was processed separately to prevent cross-contamination, with patient and healthy donor samples processed together. The immunoSEQ multiplex PCR was used to amplify TCRB sequences from cDNA, yielding 87-bp fragments that span the CDR3 region. Sequencing of the amplicons was performed on the Illumina HiSeq platform. The source study handled its data this way. Synthetic template baselines were used to correct PCR bias computationally, reads within Hamming distance 2 were collapsed, and singletons that could not be merged were discarded. By aligning reads against IMGT, V, D and J genes, CDR3 length, and insertions or deletions at six rearrangement sites were assigned. Clonotype counts were normalized to sorted cell number within each subset before computing true diversity and Gini coefficients with the tcR R package. Repertoire sharing was quantified using the overlap coefficient calculated on TCRB nucleotide sequences. TCRdb obtained this table from immuneACCESS and retained in-frame rearrangements with V and J assigned. These tables miss some clones; where compared with another copy, unresolved V genes account for less than half of the shortfall, and the remainder is unexplained. That table is the source of V, J and clone size, and D and trimming were worked out from the DNA. Counted in this sample were 150,000 to 200,000 clones; 6.5% to 8.5% of them appeared once. Of the sample, approximately 0.54% falls within the top ten clones.

Each donor gave one peripheral blood draw, averaging roughly 120 mL, which was collected into heparinised tubes. A BD FACSAria II and a panel including CD45RO, CCR7, CD25, CD127, CD95 and CD27 were used to sort naive, central memory, regulatory and stem cell-like memory CD4+ T cells. Purity was above 95% for every sorted population. PBMCs were separated immediately by Lymphoprep density gradient centrifugation and were stained directly, without being cultured. So that batch effects would be minimized, each experiment stained and sorted samples in pairs, pairing one healthy donor with one patient. What the work shows at the level of the full study, not this receptor alone: PCR might favor shorter templates, but patient and control samples were amplified and corrected together, so any skew would affect both groups equally. At VDJ recombination sites, type 1 diabetes patients had fewer insertions and more deleted nucleotides, which implies abnormalities in thymic rearrangement. In all four CD4+ subsets, TCRB CDR3 length was moderately but significantly shorter in type 1 diabetes patients. Naive, central memory and regulatory TCRB repertoires appeared more similar among patients than among healthy donors. Sequencing cDNA rather than genomic DNA could over-represent highly expressing activated cells, although activation and CD3 levels did not differ between groups. HLA sub-analyses involved small numbers of individuals, so any influence of HLA type on TCRB rearrangement remained unresolved.

CDR1 LNHNV and CDR2 YYDKDF were looked up in the germline V gene (reference sequence). Trimming at the junction amounts to 2 bases on V and 2 bases on J, and the germline ends lie 11 bases apart. The CDR3 numbers 15 residues from cysteine through phenylalanine. This entry keeps only the CDR3 DNA: 45 bases, framed from base 1. Recombination linked TRBV15 to TRBJ2-3; the D gene is perhaps TRBD1, from 6 matching bases. The specimen was central memory CD4+ T cells from blood. This clonotype originated in a woman younger than 35 with type 1 diabetes. CDR3 protein: CATSRPQGPTDTQYF. The nucleotides are TGTGCCACCAGCAGACCTCAGGGGCCCACAGATACGCAGTATTTT. The CDR3, completed at both ends by the reference TRBV15 and TRBJ2-3 genes, gives the full variable domain DAMVIQNPRYQVTQFGKPVTLSCSQTLNHNVMYWYQQKSSQAPKLLFHYYDKDFNNEADTPDNFQSRRPNTSFCFLDIRSPGLGDTAMYLCATSRPQGPTDTQYFGPGTRLTVL.